This TCR beta chain was documented in a study of CD8 T cells in ankylosing spondylitis. It was by quantitative 5'-RACE with molecular barcodes that TCR beta libraries were made. TCRdb used MiXCR to reprocess the 5' RACE reads, holding one entry per CDR3 protein. This sample has 35,000 or so distinct CDR3 sequences, with around 6.2% found just once. This clonotype was observed at least ten times. What it binds is unknown. CDR1 is DFQATT and CDR2 is SNEGSKA in the germline V gene (reference sequence). The trim removed 3 bases at V and 7 bases at J, leaving 6 bases unmatched. The CDR3 loop spans 13 amino acids. Study-wide findings and caveats: A TCR beta motif made of several highly homologous variants seemed typical of ankylosing spondylitis blood. Clones linked to disease were reported to show significant enrichment in matched ankylosing spondylitis synovial fluid. Earlier studies detected some motif variants in reactive arthritis synovial fluid and blood.

This clonotype was sampled from a male donor with ankylosing spondylitis or in good health (not recorded which). Material for sequencing was blood, either unsorted or a sorted T cell fraction (not recorded which). The rearrangement links TRBV20-1 to TRBJ2-1; 7 bases fit TRBD2. In DNA, the CDR3 is TGCAGTGCTAGCCCGGGAGGTGGTAATGAGCAGTTCTTC. Translated, it gives CSASPGGGNEQFF.